This TCR beta chain was obtained from a study of CD8+CD57+ T cells in acquired aplastic anemia. Across the whole study: DNA recovered from sorted CD4+ and CD8+ cells had a mean of approximately 3.2 ug. Notes on the study in general: A set of approximately 30 CD8+ CDR3 sequences was shared between patients and controls, and these sequences appeared highly expressed in patients.

The patients chosen for sequencing had shown expansion of CD8+CD57+ cells (detected by flow cytometry). Among the patients, none had received any therapy at the time of blood sampling. The use of genomic DNA as template underpinned the TCR beta VDJ and CDR3 profiling. TCRdb used MiXCR to reprocess the reads, holding one entry per CDR3 protein. The data show approximately 170,000 distinct CDR3 sequences, approximately 44% seen once. This clonotype was recorded at least ten times. Its target is unknown. Germline CDR1 MNHEY, CDR2 SVGAGI. This CDR3 contains 14 residues. Trimming took 2 bases from V and 7 from J, leaving 14 bases between them.

The receptor was isolated from a human donor with aplastic anemia. Sequencing was done on a sample of sorted CD4+, CD8+, or CD8+CD57+ T cells (not recorded which) from PBMCs. This chain connects TRBV6-5 to TRBJ1-2; possibly TRBD1 for D (5 bases). The CDR3 protein is CASSYGDPGGGYTF. Written as DNA, the CDR3 is TGTGCCAGCAGTTACGGGGACCCCGGAGGTGGCTACACCTTC.